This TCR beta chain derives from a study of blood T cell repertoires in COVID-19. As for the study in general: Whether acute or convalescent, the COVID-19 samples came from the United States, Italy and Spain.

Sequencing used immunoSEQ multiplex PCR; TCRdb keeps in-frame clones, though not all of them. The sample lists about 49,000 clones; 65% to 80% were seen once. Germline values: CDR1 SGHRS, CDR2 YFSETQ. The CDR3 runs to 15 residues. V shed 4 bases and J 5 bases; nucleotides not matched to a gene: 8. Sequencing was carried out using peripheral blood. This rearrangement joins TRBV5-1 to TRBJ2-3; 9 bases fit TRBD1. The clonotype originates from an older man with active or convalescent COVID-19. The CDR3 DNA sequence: TGCGCCAGCAGCGACGACAGGGGGGTTGGAGATACGCAGTATTTT. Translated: CASSDDRGVGDTQYF.